The entry below describes one TCR beta chain. Its antigen specificity is not known. No base quality values were provided; no much bigger clone lies one nucleotide off. This sample was taken from a study of response to subunit inactivated influenza vaccine (dated by TCRdb to the late 2010s). In the study overall: The study used deep quantitative T cell receptor repertoire profiling to track responses to a trivalent subunit inactivated influenza vaccine. Broad study findings and their caveats: The authors suggested that each seasonal influenza vaccination may recruit only a limited number of new T cells.

V gives up 0 bases and J gives up 4 bases, and the segment between their germline ends measures 9 bases. Reading from cysteine to phenylalanine, the CDR3 counts 14 amino acids. The read is trimmed to its CDR3 DNA, 42 bases read in frame from base 1. Taken from the germline V gene (reference sequence), the CDR1 and CDR2 loops are SGHNT and YYREEE. Library preparation was by RT-PCR. Sequencing was performed on an Illumina HiSeq 2500. The public reads were quality trimmed at Q25 with fastp and then assembled into clones with MiXCR by TCRdb, keeping productive beta chains. CDR3 protein duplicates are merged, each entry listing the most common genes and DNA. The sample includes 630,000 or so distinct CDR3 sequences, with approximately 14% observed a single time. Around 10% of the sample goes to the ten largest clones.

The sequencing used PBMCs from blood, collected less than 13 days after vaccination. The V and J segments used are TRBV5-4 and TRBJ2-3; no D gene is confidently identified. The clonotype was recovered from a man aged 45-65 years who received an inactivated influenza vaccine. Donor details come from another sample of the same person, matched by shared clones. The nucleotide sequence reads TGTGCCAGCAGCTTGGGAAGGGCACCAGATACGCAGTATTTT. Its coded protein is CASSLGRAPDTQYF.